This entry lists 2 T cell receptor beta chains sequenced from one sample in a study of spatial heterogeneity in lung cancer. These receptors' targets are unknown. Study outcomes and limitations: Mutation tallies in tumors tracked expanded intratumoral alpha and beta TCR counts.

TCRdb fed the 5' RACE reads into MiXCR, producing one record per CDR3 protein. The table shows thousands of distinct CDR3 sequences, with around 8% occurring only once. Time point in this sample: sample taken at primary tumor resection. Sample: lung tumor tissue, taken at surgery. All receptors come from a male donor with early-stage non-small cell lung cancer.

There are many counts of this clonotype. The library was designed around alpha chains, so this beta chain is a stray read whose abundance carries little weight. The gene calls are TRBV20-1 and TRBJ2-3; TRBD2 matches 10 bases. V shed 1 base, J shed 8 bases, and the junction held 9 bases outside the gene matches. The CDR3 loop spans 15 amino acids. Per the germline V gene, CDR1 is DFQATT and CDR2 is SNEGSKA (reference sequence). The DNA for the CDR3 is TGCAGTGCTAGAGTACCGGGTTTAGCGGGAGGTACGCAGTATTTT. Protein product: CSARVPGLAGGTQYF.

This clonotype has only a few counts. As an off-target read in a library built for alpha chains, this beta chain has a frequency of little significance. This chain joins TRBV28 and TRBJ2-3; tentative D call: TRBD2 (6 bases). This CDR3 comprises 15 residues. Trimming took off 6 bases at V and 1 base at J, with 14 bases between the two ends. Germline CDR1 MDHEN, CDR2 SYDVKM. In DNA form, the CDR3 reads TGTGCCAGCAGGCCGAGCGGGTCCCGCACAGATACGCAGTATTTT. As protein: CASRPSGSRTDTQYF.